This is a list of T cell receptor beta chains from one sample in a study of identical twins. TCRdb re-derived calls from the 5' RACE reads in MiXCR, one entry per CDR3 protein. The top ten hold approximately 0.29% of the sample, which has 1.5 million to 2 million distinct CDR3 sequences, 32% seen once. Sequenced sample: cord blood. The receptors originated from a newborn girl in good health. Each CDR3 is given with its conserved first and last residue. The order of the fields is clone size, D gene, V gene, J gene, CDR3 protein, CDR3 DNA. A D gene is named only where the DNA matches it firmly. Not all rows give a size; the values are once, few, many and, for expanded clones, a class.

>.|.|TRBV20-1|TRBJ1-6
CSASKGSPNNSPLHF
TGCAGTGCTAGTAAGGGGTCGCCCAATAATTCACCCCTCCACTTT
>.|TRBD1|TRBV28|TRBJ1-4
CASRGQGEEKLFF
TGTGCCAGCAGGGGGCAGGGGGAGGAAAAACTGTTTTTT
>.|.|TRBV20-1|TRBJ2-3
CSASVLAARDTQYF
TGCAGTGCTAGTGTACTAGCAGCTCGGGATACGCAGTATTTT
>few|TRBD2|TRBV20-1|TRBJ2-3
CSAIQASGRSDTQYF
TGCAGTGCTATACAGGCTAGCGGGAGGTCAGATACGCAGTATTTT
>.|.|TRBV29-1|TRBJ1-2
CSVTRGNYGYTF
TGCAGCGTTACAAGGGGGAACTATGGCTACACCTTC
>many|.|TRBV29-1|TRBJ2-5
CSVGVQETQYF
TGCAGCGTTGGTGTCCAAGAGACCCAGTACTTC
>.|TRBD2|TRBV12-3/TRBV12-4|TRBJ2-3
CASSRVAGHTDTQYF
TGTGCCAGCAGTCGCGTAGCGGGTCACACAGATACGCAGTATTTT
>.|.|TRBV20-1|TRBJ2-3
CTALWGRTDTQYF
TGCACCGCGCTTTGGGGTAGGACAGATACGCAGTATTTT
>.|.|TRBV10-3|TRBJ1-5
CAISESIQPQHF
TGTGCCATCAGTGAGTCGATTCAGCCCCAGCATTTT
>.|TRBD1|TRBV5-4|TRBJ1-2
CASSLAGQGAGGYTF
TGTGCCAGCAGCTTGGCAGGGCAGGGGGCAGGTGGCTACACCTTC
>.|.|TRBV7-9|TRBJ2-3
CASSFAPGLRNTDTQYF
TGTGCCAGCAGCTTCGCCCCGGGACTCAGAAACACAGATACGCAGTATTTT
>few|.|TRBV7-9|TRBJ2-2
CASSLPPTGELFF
TGTGCCAGCAGCTTACCCCCCACCGGGGAGCTGTTTTTT
>.|.|TRBV6-1|TRBJ1-2
CAGRPLGRSNYGYTF
TGTGCCGGCAGGCCTCTAGGACGGTCTAACTATGGCTACACCTTC
>.|.|TRBV2|TRBJ2-7
CASSEIWQSSYEQYF
TGTGCCAGCAGTGAAATCTGGCAGAGCTCCTACGAGCAGTACTTC
>.|TRBD1|TRBV7-6|TRBJ2-7
CASSLATTGGRNEQYF
TGTGCCAGCAGCTTAGCTACGACAGGGGGCAGGAATGAGCAGTACTTC
>few|TRBD1|TRBV24-1|TRBJ1-2
CATSDNRGQDGYTF
TGTGCCACCAGTGATAACAGGGGGCAGGATGGCTACACCTTC
>.|.|TRBV10-3|TRBJ1-2
CAIRQASNYGYTF
TGTGCCATCAGACAGGCCAGTAACTATGGCTACACCTTC
>many|TRBD2|TRBV20-1|TRBJ2-5
CSELAGAETQYF
TGCAGTGAGTTAGCGGGGGCCGAGACCCAGTACTTC
>.|TRBD2|TRBV5-1|TRBJ2-3
CASSLLTSPDAQYF
TGCGCCAGCAGCTTGTTGACTAGCCCAGATGCGCAGTATTTT
>.|.|TRBV7-9|TRBJ1-2
CASSSENYGYTF
TGTGCCAGCAGCTCAGAAAACTATGGCTACACCTTC
>.|TRBD2|TRBV5-1|TRBJ2-3
CASSWWTSRPDTQYF
TGCGCCAGCAGCTGGTGGACTAGCAGGCCAGATACGCAGTATTTT
>.|TRBD2|TRBV5-1|TRBJ2-5
CASSFRLAGGIQETQYF
TGCGCCAGCAGCTTCCGACTAGCGGGAGGAATCCAAGAGACCCAGTACTTC
>.|.|TRBV7-2|TRBJ2-1
CASSLGLRGGPNNEQFF
TGTGCCAGCAGCTTAGGTCTGAGGGGGGGACCTAACAATGAGCAGTTCTTC
>.|.|TRBV7-6|TRBJ2-7
CASSNQYEQYF
TGTGCCAGCAGCAACCAATACGAGCAGTACTTC
>few|TRBD1|TRBV20-1|TRBJ2-7
CSARDGTVESSYEQYF
TGCAGTGCTAGGGACGGGACAGTCGAAAGCTCCTACGAGCAGTACTTC
>.|TRBD1|TRBV6-6|TRBJ1-6
CASGAGQGFSYNSPLHF
TGTGCCAGCGGGGCGGGACAGGGGTTTTCCTATAATTCACCCCTCCACTTT
>.|.|TRBV12-3/TRBV12-4|TRBJ2-1
CASSPRSDEQFF
TGTGCCAGCAGCCCCCGAAGCGATGAGCAGTTCTTC
>.|.|TRBV20-1|TRBJ1-5
CSASSGTASNQPQHF
TGCAGTGCTAGTTCCGGTACAGCCAGCAATCAGCCCCAGCATTTT
>.|.|TRBV10-3|TRBJ1-2
CAISESTPGAVYGYTF
TGTGCCATCAGTGAGTCGACGCCGGGGGCCGTCTATGGCTACACCTTC
>.|.|TRBV12-3/TRBV12-4|TRBJ2-6
CASSFFLLAGLSSGANVLTF
TGTGCCAGCAGTTTTTTCCTGCTGGCGGGCTTAAGCTCTGGGGCCAACGTCCTGACTTTC
>few|TRBD1|TRBV7-6|TRBJ1-1
CASSPRDRANTEAFF
TGTGCCAGCAGCCCGCGGGACAGGGCGAACACTGAAGCTTTCTTT